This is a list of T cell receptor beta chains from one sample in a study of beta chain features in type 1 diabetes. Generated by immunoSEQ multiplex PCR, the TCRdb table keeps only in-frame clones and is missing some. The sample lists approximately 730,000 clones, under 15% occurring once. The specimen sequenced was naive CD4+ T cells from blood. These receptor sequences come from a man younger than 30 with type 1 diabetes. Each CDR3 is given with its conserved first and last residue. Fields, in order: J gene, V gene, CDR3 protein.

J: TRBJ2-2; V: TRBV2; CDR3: CASSEQSGANTGELFF
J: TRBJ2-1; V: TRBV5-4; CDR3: CASSRDSSSYNEQFF
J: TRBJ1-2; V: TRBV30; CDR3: CAWSVLNGYTF
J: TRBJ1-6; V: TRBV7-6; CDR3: CASSLGSPNSPLHF
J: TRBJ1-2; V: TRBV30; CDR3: CAWSVSGTGGNGYTF
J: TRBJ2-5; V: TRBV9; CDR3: CASSPGVLETQYF
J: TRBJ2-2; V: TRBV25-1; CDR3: CASTRDGDYTGELFF
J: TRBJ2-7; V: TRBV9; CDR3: CASSVGRQMGTGEQYF
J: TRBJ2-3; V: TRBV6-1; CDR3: CASRTGDLYDTQYF
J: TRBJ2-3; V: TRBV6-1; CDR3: CASSESVTSTDTQYF
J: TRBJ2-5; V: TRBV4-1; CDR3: CASSAQGVQYF
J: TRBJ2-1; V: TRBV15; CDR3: CATSGTSDRSNEQFF
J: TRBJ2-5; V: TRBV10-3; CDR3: CAISARGKETQYF
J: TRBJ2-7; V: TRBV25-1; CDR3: CASSVVGPYEQYF
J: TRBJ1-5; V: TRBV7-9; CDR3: CASSLTGGEHQPQHF
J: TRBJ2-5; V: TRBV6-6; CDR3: CASSSRRPSQETQYF
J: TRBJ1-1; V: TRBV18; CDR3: CASSPLSDTEAFF
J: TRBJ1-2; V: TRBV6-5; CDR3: CASSYSNYGYTF
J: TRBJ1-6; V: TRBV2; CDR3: CAITTELESPLHF
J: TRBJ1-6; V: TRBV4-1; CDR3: CASSRGGQGDSPLHF
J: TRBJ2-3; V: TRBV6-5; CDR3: CASSYWGITDTQYF
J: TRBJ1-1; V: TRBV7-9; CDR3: CASSSGGKAFF
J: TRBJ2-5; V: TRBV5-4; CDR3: CASSLTSGGEETQYF
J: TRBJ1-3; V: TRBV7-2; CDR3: CASRAGGASGNTIYF
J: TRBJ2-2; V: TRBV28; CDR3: CASSPRPGGSGELFF
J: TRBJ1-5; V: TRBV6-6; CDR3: CASEGHYSNQPQHF
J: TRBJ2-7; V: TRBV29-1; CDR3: CSVGRDGRGSYEQYF
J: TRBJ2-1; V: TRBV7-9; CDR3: CASRDSLYNEQFF
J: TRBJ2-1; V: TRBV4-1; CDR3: CASSQDTGGFSYNEQFF
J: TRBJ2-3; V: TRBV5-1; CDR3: CAGSPGQSTDTQYF
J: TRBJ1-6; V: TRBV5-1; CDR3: CASSLAPRGEGSPLHF
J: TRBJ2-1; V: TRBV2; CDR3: CASSGTNEQFF
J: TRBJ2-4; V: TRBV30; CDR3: CAWTPPNGALGKNIQYF